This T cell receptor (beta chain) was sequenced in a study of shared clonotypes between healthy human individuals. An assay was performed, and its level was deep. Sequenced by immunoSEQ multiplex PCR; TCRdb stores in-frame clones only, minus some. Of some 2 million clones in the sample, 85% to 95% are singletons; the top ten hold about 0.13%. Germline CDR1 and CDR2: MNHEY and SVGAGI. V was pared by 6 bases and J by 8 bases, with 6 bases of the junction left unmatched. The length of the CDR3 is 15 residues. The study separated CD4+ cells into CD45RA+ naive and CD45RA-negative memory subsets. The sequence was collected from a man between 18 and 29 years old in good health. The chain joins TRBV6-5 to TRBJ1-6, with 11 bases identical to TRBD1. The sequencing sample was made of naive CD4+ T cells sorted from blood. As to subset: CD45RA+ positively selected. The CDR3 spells CASRPGQGAYSPLHF. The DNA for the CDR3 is TGTGCCAGCAGACCCGGACAGGGGGCCTATTCACCCCTCCACTTT.